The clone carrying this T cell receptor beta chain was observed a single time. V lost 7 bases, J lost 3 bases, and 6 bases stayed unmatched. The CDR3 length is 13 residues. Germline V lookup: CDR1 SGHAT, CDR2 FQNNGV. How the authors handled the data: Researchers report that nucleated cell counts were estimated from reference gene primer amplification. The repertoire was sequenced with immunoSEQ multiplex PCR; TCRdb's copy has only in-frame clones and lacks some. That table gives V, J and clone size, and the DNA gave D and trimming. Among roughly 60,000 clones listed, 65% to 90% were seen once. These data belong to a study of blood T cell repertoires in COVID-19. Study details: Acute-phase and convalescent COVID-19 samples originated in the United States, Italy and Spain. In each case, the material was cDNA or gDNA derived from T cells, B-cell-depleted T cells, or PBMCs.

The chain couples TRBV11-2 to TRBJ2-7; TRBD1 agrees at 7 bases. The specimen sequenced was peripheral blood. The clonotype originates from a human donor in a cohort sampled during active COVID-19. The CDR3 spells CASKTGTDYEQYF. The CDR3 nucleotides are TGTGCCAGCAAGACCGGGACAGACTACGAGCAGTACTTC.